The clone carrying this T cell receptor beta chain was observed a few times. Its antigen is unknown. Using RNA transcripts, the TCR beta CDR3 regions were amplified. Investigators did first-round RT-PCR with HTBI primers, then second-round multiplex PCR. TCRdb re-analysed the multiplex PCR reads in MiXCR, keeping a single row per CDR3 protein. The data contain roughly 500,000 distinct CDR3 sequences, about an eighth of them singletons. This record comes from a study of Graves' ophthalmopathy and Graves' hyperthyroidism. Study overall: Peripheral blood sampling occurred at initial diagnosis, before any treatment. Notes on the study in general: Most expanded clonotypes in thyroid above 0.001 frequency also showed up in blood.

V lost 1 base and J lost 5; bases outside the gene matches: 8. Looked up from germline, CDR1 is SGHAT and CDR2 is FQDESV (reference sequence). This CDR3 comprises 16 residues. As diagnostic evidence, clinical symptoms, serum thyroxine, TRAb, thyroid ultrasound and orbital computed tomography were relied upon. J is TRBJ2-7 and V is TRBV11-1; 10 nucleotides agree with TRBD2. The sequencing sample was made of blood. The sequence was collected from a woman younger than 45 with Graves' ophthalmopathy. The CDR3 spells CASSLGASGSTDEQYF. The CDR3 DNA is TGTGCCAGCAGCTTAGGTGCTAGCGGGAGTACAGACGAGCAGTACTTC.